The following is a T cell receptor beta chain sequence with its context. This sample was taken from a study of cytotoxic CD8 clonotypes in ibrutinib-treated CLL. TCRdb's copy holds only in-frame clones and misses some; the assay was immunoSEQ multiplex PCR. The top ten clones hold 6.5% to 8% of a sample with some 150,000 clones, over 75% of them seen once. Genomic DNA (around 2 micrograms) was obtained from cryopreserved PBMCs for construction of TCR beta libraries. The length of the CDR3 is 18 residues. Per the germline V gene, CDR1 is SGHAT and CDR2 is FQNNGV. V was clipped by 4 bases and J by 5 bases, with 26 bases between them.

This receptor was taken from a human donor with chronic lymphocytic leukemia. Material: PBMCs, obtained after 36 months of ibrutinib treatment. J is TRBJ1-2 and V is TRBV11-2, with D maybe TRBD1 (6 bases). The CDR3 coding sequence is TGTGCCAGCAGCTCCAATCCTGTGTCTGGACAGTTGCTTTATGGCTACACCTTC. Protein: CASSSNPVSGQLLYGYTF.